The subject of this entry is one T cell receptor (beta chain). The data are from a study of shared clonotypes between healthy human individuals. Germline V gene lookup returns CDR1 MNHNS and CDR2 SASEGT. The CDR3 length is 14 residues. Trimming pared 6 bases from V and 0 bases from J, leaving 12 bases between. Data came from immunoSEQ multiplex PCR; TCRdb stores just in-frame clones and leaves some out. This sample has roughly 1,600,000 clones, with about 98.5% found just once. This rearrangement joins TRBV6-1 to TRBJ2-7; D tentatively fits TRBD1 or TRBD2 (5 bases each). The sample was naive CD4+ T cells sorted from blood. Subset indicated: CD45RA+ positively selected. The clonotype originates from a man aged 25 to 40 in good health. CDR3: CASRPGRNSYEQYF. DNA for the CDR3: TGTGCCAGCAGACCGGGACGTAACTCCTACGAGCAGTACTTC.